A selection of T cell receptor beta chains follows, all from one sample in a study of cytomegalovirus exposure and HLA in healthy donors. Measured with immunoSEQ multiplex PCR; TCRdb has only the in-frame clones, and not every one. The sample shows approximately 130,000 clones, about three quarters of them seen only once. Sequenced: PBMCs. These receptors originate from a man aged 25-40 years in good health and CMV-seronegative. CDR3s include the opening cysteine and the closing phenylalanine or tryptophan. D genes are given only for firm matches. Rows may omit the clone size; those that give it use once, few, many or a size class.

NA	TRBV15	TRBJ2-3	TRBD1	TGTGCCACCAGCAGACCTCGGACAGGGTCTAGCACAGATACGCAGTATTTT	CATSRPRTGSSTDTQYF
NA	TRBV7-2	TRBJ2-5	NA	TGTGCCAGCAGCTTCGTCCCCGAGGGGACCCAGTACTTC	CASSFVPEGTQYF
NA	TRBV9	TRBJ1-1	NA	TGTGCCAGCAGCGTAGGAGAAAGAGGGTCCCCTGAAGCTTTCTTT	CASSVGERGSPEAFF
NA	TRBV25-1	TRBJ1-3	TRBD1	TGTGCCAGCAGCGGAATCGACAGGGTGGCTGGAAACACCATATATTTT	CASSGIDRVAGNTIYF
once	TRBV15	TRBJ1-2	NA	TGTGCCACCAGCAGAGATACTAGTTACGGCTACACCTTC	CATSRDTSYGYTF
NA	TRBV7-2	TRBJ1-3	NA	TGTGCCAGCAGCTTAAGGGGATCTGGAAACACCATATATTTT	CASSLRGSGNTIYF
NA	TRBV6-1	TRBJ2-1	TRBD2	TGTGCCAGCAGTGAAGTTCCTCCGGGACTAGCGAACGGTGAGCAGTTCTTC	CASSEVPPGLANGEQFF
NA	TRBV7-9	TRBJ2-7	TRBD2	TGTGCCAGCAGCTTTGGAGGGACTAGGGGCTACGAGCAGTACTTC	CASSFGGTRGYEQYF
few	TRBV4-3	TRBJ1-6	NA	TGCGCCAGCAGCCTCTTGGAACAGGGAGTTGGGAGCTCCTATAATTCACCCCTCCACTTT	CASSLLEQGVGSSYNSPLHF
NA	TRBV7-2	TRBJ1-2	TRBD1	TGTGCCAGCAGCTTAGACAAACAGGGGTATGGCTACACCTTC	CASSLDKQGYGYTF
NA	TRBV6-1	TRBJ1-2	NA	TGTGCCAGCAGTGAACGGGTCTATGGCTACACCTTC	CASSERVYGYTF
NA	TRBV4-1	TRBJ1-2	TRBD1	TGCGCCAGCAGCCAAGTCTCGACAGGGGCTAACTATGGCTACACCTTC	CASSQVSTGANYGYTF
NA	TRBV7-9	TRBJ2-7	NA	TGTGCCAGCAGCCCTGGGACTTACGAGCAGTACTTC	CASSPGTYEQYF
NA	TRBV9	TRBJ2-7	NA	TGTGCCAGCAGCGGCGGACAGACCTACGAGCAGTACTTC	CASSGGQTYEQYF
NA	TRBV6-1	TRBJ1-5	NA	TGTGCCAGCAAGGAGGGGAGTTATAGCAATCAGCCCCAGCATTTT	CASKEGSYSNQPQHF
NA	TRBV5-1	TRBJ1-5	NA	TGCGCCAGCAGCTTGCAGGGGACCCCCAATCAGCCCCAGCATTTT	CASSLQGTPNQPQHF
few	TRBV19	TRBJ2-1	TRBD1	TGTGCCAGTAGCCCGGACAGGGGATCCTACAATGAGCAGTTCTTC	CASSPDRGSYNEQFF
few	TRBV5-1	TRBJ1-1	NA	TGCGCCATCAGCTTTGGATCGGGTGCAGCTTTCTTT	CAISFGSGAAFF
NA	TRBV28	TRBJ1-2	NA	TGTGCCAGCACCACTGGGGGGACCGGACTCGACTATGGCTACACCTTC	CASTTGGTGLDYGYTF
once	TRBV6-6	TRBJ2-7	NA	TGTGCCACCCGAGGCGGTCAGCCCAGATACGAGCAGTACTTC	CATRGGQPRYEQYF
NA	TRBV5-4	TRBJ1-4	NA	TGTGCCAGCAGCTTGGGGGCAGGCCATAATGAAAAACTGTTTTTT	CASSLGAGHNEKLFF
few	TRBV5-1	TRBJ2-1	TRBD2	TGCGCCAGCAGCTTGGGGATGACAGCGGGAGGGCCTAACAATGAGCAGTTCTTC	CASSLGMTAGGPNNEQFF
NA	TRBV5-1	TRBJ1-1	NA	TGCGCCAGCAGCTTATCCAGAATGAACACTGAAGCTTTCTTT	CASSLSRMNTEAFF
NA	TRBV29-1	TRBJ1-1	NA	TGCAGCGTTGGCGGACAGTCGAACACTGAAGCTTTCTTT	CSVGGQSNTEAFF
few	TRBV6-1	TRBJ1-1	NA	TGTGCCAGCAGAGGGACAACTCTTAACACTGAAGCTTTCTTT	CASRGTTLNTEAFF
NA	TRBV10-3	TRBJ1-1	NA	TGTGCCATCACCGCAACAGGGTCGGGAACTGAAGCTTTCTTT	CAITATGSGTEAFF
few	TRBV5-6	TRBJ2-4	NA	TGTGCCAGCAGCTTACCCCTCAGGGGCCAGAGGGAGTACTTC	CASSLPLRGQREYF
once	TRBV18	TRBJ1-4	NA	TGTGCCAGCTCACGTGGGACACCAATACGTGGTGAAAAACTGTTTTTT	CASSRGTPIRGEKLFF
NA	TRBV7-8	TRBJ2-1	NA	TGTGCCAGCAGCCATGAGGGGGGGAATGAGCAGTTCTTC	CASSHEGGNEQFF
few	TRBV19	TRBJ1-5	NA	TGTGCCAGTAGTATGGAGGGACGTTCCAATCAGCCCCAGCATTTT	CASSMEGRSNQPQHF
NA	TRBV30	TRBJ2-7	NA	TGTGCCTGGAGTGTACGGCAGGGGAAGAGGTACGAGCAGTACTTC	CAWSVRQGKRYEQYF
NA	TRBV10-3	TRBJ2-3	TRBD2	TGTGCCAGCCAATGGACTAGCGGGGGTGGGGATACGCAGTATTTT	CASQWTSGGGDTQYF
once	TRBV6-1	TRBJ1-6	TRBD1	TGTGCCAGCAGTGCCAGTGACAGGGCTAATTCACCCCTCCACTTT	CASSASDRANSPLHF
once	TRBV6-1	TRBJ1-3	NA	TGTGCCAGCAGTGAAGTAGGCAGGGCTGGAAACACCATATATTTT	CASSEVGRAGNTIYF
few	TRBV28	TRBJ1-2	TRBD1	TGTGCCAGCAGTTTCCACAGGGGGAGGCATGGCTACACCTTC	CASSFHRGRHGYTF
once	TRBV5-1	TRBJ1-2	TRBD1	TGCGCCAGCAGCCTCCGGGGACAGGGGGCAGCAGGAGGCTACACCTTC	CASSLRGQGAAGGYTF
NA	TRBV19	TRBJ2-5	NA	TGTGCCAGTAGTATCCCAGGGGAGCTAGAAGAGACCCAGTACTTC	CASSIPGELEETQYF
few	TRBV5-1	TRBJ2-5	NA	TGCGCCAGCAGCCACGGGACACCGCAAGAGACCCAGTACTTC	CASSHGTPQETQYF
NA	TRBV4-3	TRBJ1-2	TRBD1	TGCGCCAGCAGCCAAGGTGAGACAGGGGCTGGGTATGGCTACACCTTC	CASSQGETGAGYGYTF
NA	TRBV28	TRBJ2-7	NA	TGTGCCAGCAGTCCCATCTCCGGAGACTCCTACGAGCAGTACTTC	CASSPISGDSYEQYF
NA	TRBV19	TRBJ1-4	TRBD1	TGTGCCAGTAGCATCTCAGGGGGCAGGGATGAAAAACTGTTTTTT	CASSISGGRDEKLFF
few	TRBV19	TRBJ2-2	TRBD1	TGTGCCAGTAGAGGGGGCGCCGGGGAGCTGTTTTTT	CASRGGAGELFF
NA	TRBV4-2	TRBJ1-1	NA	TGTGCCAGCAGCCAAGCAAGTCGGGGGATGGTCACTGAAGCTTTCTTT	CASSQASRGMVTEAFF
NA	TRBV6-1	TRBJ2-7	TRBD1	TGTGCCAGCAGTGGGGGAGGGACAGGGAGCTCCTACGAGCAGTACTTC	CASSGGGTGSSYEQYF
NA	TRBV7-2	TRBJ2-4	NA	TGTGCCAGCAGCTTAGCTCTAGCCAAAAACATTCAGTACTTC	CASSLALAKNIQYF
NA	TRBV6-4	TRBJ2-1	NA	TGTGCCAGCAGTGCCAGGGGGGAGCCAAATGAGCAGTTCTTC	CASSARGEPNEQFF